Sequencing of this TCR beta chain was carried out in a study of CD8+CD57+ T cells in acquired aplastic anemia. Overall study context: Healthy donor CD4+ cell samples had a mean of approximately 11 million reads. Study-wide results and limits: With respect to CD8+ Simpson's diversity, patients and controls did not differ significantly.

There are many counts of this clonotype. Its specificity is unknown. Profiling that covered TCR beta VDJ and CDR3 relied on genomic DNA as its template. TCRdb re-derived calls from the reads in MiXCR, one entry per CDR3 protein. This sample has 400,000 to 450,000 distinct CDR3 sequences, with 65% to 80% found just once. The CDR3 is 12 amino acids. CDR1 MNHEY and CDR2 SVGEGT come from the germline V gene. Between the trimmed V and J ends, which lost 5 bases and 8 bases, there was a span of 12 bases. The sample consisted of sorted CD4+, CD8+, or CD8+CD57+ T cells (not recorded which) from PBMCs. The chain carries TRBV6-2 or TRBV6-3 and TRBJ1-2; no reliable D call. This TCR derives from a human donor in good health, serving as a control. The CDR3 loop reads CASSLETGGYTF. The DNA for the CDR3 is TGTGCCAGCAGTCTCGAAACGGGCGGCTACACCTTC.